This is a list of T cell receptor beta chains from one sample in a study of PD-1 blockade in classical Hodgkin lymphoma. Produced via immunoSEQ multiplex PCR; TCRdb's table is partial and in-frame only. The repertoire has under 60,000 clones, over 70% of them found once; the top ten carry 11%. The sequencing here drew on peripheral blood mononuclear cells (PBMCs), taken at baseline. The receptors were gathered from a human donor with classical Hodgkin lymphoma. CDR3s include the opening cysteine and the closing phenylalanine or tryptophan. Some rows mark clone size as missing; the rest say once, few, many or name a class of expanded clone.

clone_size,v_call,cdr3_aa
few,TRBV5-1,CASSLYRQPAFGANVLTF
once,TRBV14,CASSQDSTDTQYF
NA,TRBV7-6,CASSSSGGWSTDTQYF
NA,TRBV13,CASSSRLGQGTEAFF
NA,TRBV30,CAWKAVIQETQYF
NA,TRBV28,CATKEVNTEAFF
NA,TRBV6-1,CASSVAGALPYTQYF
once,TRBV9,CASSVAWNYGYTF
NA,TRBV5-6,CASSRTTTDTQYF
once,TRBV6-5,CASSPSGTSKNIQYF
NA,TRBV9,CASSVEMEVTEAFF
NA,TRBV27,CASSEGGWNQPQHF
NA,TRBV7-2,CASSLAGGTGGYGYTF
NA,TRBV5-1,CASTEAQPNYGYTF
once,TRBV7-8,CASSEWTSGNNEQFF
NA,TRBV11-3,CASSQGLNEQFF
once,TRBV4-1,CASSQPDGPGPLHF
NA,TRBV5-1,CASSFRQGPYEQYF
once,TRBV7-9,CASSKEGQGNGYTF
NA,TRBV15,CATSRESGRLNTEAFF
few,TRBV19,CASSMGADSGYTF
NA,TRBV25-1,CASIRWENTEAFF
NA,TRBV19,CASSPFVGGSGITGELFF
NA,TRBV4-1,CASSPQGVESSYEQYF
NA,TRBV2,CASSEVAGVMGETQYF
NA,TRBV7-3,CASSDGTEQFF
NA,TRBV20-1,CSSPRNTEAFF
NA,TRBV11-2,CASSPTGGPGANVLTF
NA,TRBV4-2,CASSPSTGTMFYEQYF
NA,TRBV19,CASTPGGTGNTIYF
NA,TRBV4-1,CASSQEGGAQYF
few,TRBV30,CAWSAGSGNQPQHF
NA,TRBV5-4,CASSGQVSGANVLTF